The rows below give T cell receptor beta chains drawn from one sample of a study of T cell changes during pregnancy in multiple sclerosis. Some clones are missing from TCRdb's copy, which holds only in-frame ones; the method was immunoSEQ multiplex PCR. Of around 40,000 clones in the sample, around 90% were seen once. The sample was CD8+ T cells from peripheral blood mononuclear cells, taken in the third trimester of pregnancy. The receptors were gathered from a female donor with multiple sclerosis, enrolled in a pregnancy study. Both conserved end residues are part of each CDR3. A D gene is named only where the DNA matches it firmly. A row's size may be missing; if present it is once, few, many or a size class.

V gene: TRBV19
clone size: -
D gene: TRBD2
J gene: TRBJ2-1
CDR3 DNA: TGTGCCAGTAGCCGGACTAGCGGGACCTACAATGAGCAGTTCTTC
CDR3 protein: CASSRTSGTYNEQFF

V gene: TRBV2
clone size: -
D gene: TRBD2
J gene: TRBJ2-3
CDR3 DNA: TGTGCCAGCAGTTTCTCCGGGACTAGCGACCCTAGCACAGATACGCAGTATTTT
CDR3 protein: CASSFSGTSDPSTDTQYF

V gene: TRBV29-1
clone size: -
D gene: TRBD1
J gene: TRBJ1-2
CDR3 DNA: TGCAGCACTGTAACAGGGGAAATAAGGGGCTATGGCTACACCTTC
CDR3 protein: CSTVTGEIRGYGYTF

V gene: TRBV18
clone size: once
D gene: TRBD2
J gene: TRBJ2-1
CDR3 DNA: TGTGCCAGCTCAGTCAGCGGGGGAGACTACAATGAGCAGTTCTTC
CDR3 protein: CASSVSGGDYNEQFF

V gene: TRBV28
clone size: -
D gene: TRBD2
J gene: TRBJ2-5
CDR3 DNA: TGTGCCAGCAGCGGTAGAACTAGCGGGAAATGGACCCAGTACTTC
CDR3 protein: CASSGRTSGKWTQYF

V gene: TRBV30
clone size: -
D gene: TRBD2
J gene: TRBJ2-3
CDR3 DNA: TGTGCCTGGAGTGGGGTAGCGGGAGTTGTAGATACGCAGTATTTT
CDR3 protein: CAWSGVAGVVDTQYF

V gene: TRBV7-9
clone size: -
D gene: -
J gene: TRBJ2-7
CDR3 DNA: TGTGCCAGCAGCTCCAACCTCGGAAGGAGCTCCTACGAGCAGTACTTC
CDR3 protein: CASSSNLGRSSYEQYF

V gene: TRBV27
clone size: -
D gene: TRBD1
J gene: TRBJ2-1
CDR3 DNA: TGTGCCAGCGGGACAGGGGAGGTTAATGAGCAGTTCTTC
CDR3 protein: CASGTGEVNEQFF

V gene: TRBV7-6
clone size: -
D gene: -
J gene: TRBJ2-7
CDR3 DNA: TGTGCCAGCAGCTCCCAGGACAGCTACGAGCAGTACTTC
CDR3 protein: CASSSQDSYEQYF

V gene: TRBV7-9
clone size: -
D gene: -
J gene: TRBJ1-4
CDR3 DNA: TGTGCCAGCAGCAAGCCGGGACAAACTAATGAAAAACTGTTTTTT
CDR3 protein: CASSKPGQTNEKLFF

V gene: TRBV13
clone size: once
D gene: -
J gene: TRBJ1-1
CDR3 DNA: TGTGCCAGCAGCTTAACCCTCGGCACTGAAGCTTTCTTT
CDR3 protein: CASSLTLGTEAFF

V gene: TRBV19
clone size: -
D gene: -
J gene: TRBJ2-1
CDR3 DNA: TGTGCCAGTAGTTCAAAACTAGGGAATGAGCAGTTCTTC
CDR3 protein: CASSSKLGNEQFF

V gene: TRBV19
clone size: -
D gene: -
J gene: TRBJ2-5
CDR3 DNA: TGTGCCAGTAGTATTCGGGCTAGCGCCAGGGCGATGGAGACCCAGTACTTC
CDR3 protein: CASSIRASARAMETQYF

V gene: TRBV7-9
clone size: -
D gene: TRBD2
J gene: TRBJ2-1
CDR3 DNA: TGTGCCAGCAGCTTCCCGACTAGCGGGAGTGACAATGAGCAGTTCTTC
CDR3 protein: CASSFPTSGSDNEQFF

V gene: TRBV28
clone size: -
D gene: TRBD1
J gene: TRBJ1-5
CDR3 DNA: TGTGCCAGCAGTTTAGAACAGGGGGGCAATCAGCCCCAGCATTTT
CDR3 protein: CASSLEQGGNQPQHF

V gene: TRBV4-3
clone size: -
D gene: -
J gene: TRBJ1-1
CDR3 DNA: TGCGCCAGCAGCCAAGGGGGGGTGGGGTACACTGAAGCTTTCTTT
CDR3 protein: CASSQGGVGYTEAFF

V gene: TRBV9
clone size: -
D gene: -
J gene: TRBJ2-1
CDR3 DNA: TGTGCCAGCAGCGTAGGTAGAGGGAGCTCCTACAATGAGCAGTTCTTC
CDR3 protein: CASSVGRGSSYNEQFF

V gene: TRBV6-6
clone size: -
D gene: TRBD1
J gene: TRBJ2-2
CDR3 DNA: TGTGCCAGCAGTTACGGGACAGGGCCCGGGGAGCTGTTTTTT
CDR3 protein: CASSYGTGPGELFF

V gene: TRBV6-5
clone size: -
D gene: -
J gene: TRBJ2-7
CDR3 DNA: TGTGCCAGCAGTTACGGCGGATCCTACGAGCAGTACTTC
CDR3 protein: CASSYGGSYEQYF

V gene: TRBV20-1
clone size: few
D gene: -
J gene: TRBJ1-1
CDR3 DNA: TGCAGTCCCGCTTGGGGGCTTGAAGCTTTCTTT
CDR3 protein: CSPAWGLEAFF

V gene: TRBV5-4
clone size: -
D gene: -
J gene: TRBJ2-5
CDR3 DNA: TGTGCCGGAACGACAGGGGAGGGAGAGACCCAGTACTTC
CDR3 protein: CAGTTGEGETQYF

V gene: TRBV29-1
clone size: -
D gene: -
J gene: TRBJ2-2
CDR3 DNA: TGCAGCGCTACCGGGGAGAACACCGGGGAGCTGTTTTTT
CDR3 protein: CSATGENTGELFF

V gene: TRBV7-9
clone size: -
D gene: -
J gene: TRBJ2-7
CDR3 DNA: TGTGCCAGCAGCCCAATCCCCTACGAGCAGTACTTC
CDR3 protein: CASSPIPYEQYF

V gene: TRBV6-5
clone size: -
D gene: -
J gene: TRBJ2-3
CDR3 DNA: TGTGCCAGCAGCCCGCCGGGGGATACGCAGTATTTT
CDR3 protein: CASSPPGDTQYF

V gene: TRBV27
clone size: -
D gene: TRBD2
J gene: TRBJ2-7
CDR3 DNA: TGTGCCAGCAAGATAAGCGGGAGCGGGTACGAGCAGTACTTC
CDR3 protein: CASKISGSGYEQYF

V gene: TRBV30
clone size: -
D gene: -
J gene: TRBJ1-2
CDR3 DNA: TGTGCCTGGAGTGTAACGGGAAACTATGGCTACACCTTC
CDR3 protein: CAWSVTGNYGYTF

V gene: TRBV15
clone size: -
D gene: TRBD1
J gene: TRBJ2-1
CDR3 DNA: TGTGCCACCAGCAGAGATCGGGGACAGAATGAGCAGTTCTTC
CDR3 protein: CATSRDRGQNEQFF

V gene: TRBV9
clone size: -
D gene: -
J gene: TRBJ2-7
CDR3 DNA: TGTGCCAGCAGCGTAGTCCGCCCAACTTACAGAGAGCAGTACTTC
CDR3 protein: CASSVVRPTYREQYF

V gene: TRBV10-3
clone size: -
D gene: TRBD2
J gene: TRBJ2-3
CDR3 DNA: TGTGCCATCAGTGGTTTAGCGGGAGCATCCCCAGATACGCAGTATTTT
CDR3 protein: CAISGLAGASPDTQYF

V gene: TRBV28
clone size: once
D gene: TRBD2
J gene: TRBJ2-7
CDR3 DNA: TGTGCCAGCAGAGCCCCTGCTAGCGGGGCCAACTACGAGCAGTACTTC
CDR3 protein: CASRAPASGANYEQYF

V gene: TRBV19
clone size: -
D gene: TRBD1
J gene: TRBJ2-7
CDR3 DNA: TGTGCCAGTAGTAGGGGACAGAAGCAGTACTTC
CDR3 protein: CASSRGQKQYF

V gene: TRBV7-9
clone size: -
D gene: TRBD2
J gene: TRBJ2-1
CDR3 DNA: TGTGCCAGCAGATCCGGGGGGACTAGTGAGTTCTTC
CDR3 protein: CASRSGGTSEFF

V gene: TRBV7-2
clone size: -
D gene: TRBD2
J gene: TRBJ2-3
CDR3 DNA: TGTGCCAGCAGCTCCTTAGCGGGAGGGGGGGTCATGGATACGCAGTATTTT
CDR3 protein: CASSSLAGGGVMDTQYF

V gene: TRBV7-9
clone size: -
D gene: TRBD1
J gene: TRBJ1-1
CDR3 DNA: TGTGCCAGCAGCCCGTACAGGGGGCGCGATACTGAAGCTTTCTTT
CDR3 protein: CASSPYRGRDTEAFF

V gene: TRBV29-1
clone size: -
D gene: TRBD1
J gene: TRBJ2-1
CDR3 DNA: TGCAGCGTTGAGACCGGGACAGGGGAGGCCAATGAGCAGTTCTTC
CDR3 protein: CSVETGTGEANEQFF

V gene: TRBV2
clone size: -
D gene: TRBD2
J gene: TRBJ2-7
CDR3 DNA: TGTGCCAGCAGTTCACTAGCGGGTACAACAAAGGGCTACGAGCAGTACTTC
CDR3 protein: CASSSLAGTTKGYEQYF

V gene: TRBV6-5
clone size: -
D gene: -
J gene: TRBJ2-2
CDR3 DNA: TGTGCCAGCAGTTACGAGGGCACCGGGGAGCTGTTTTTT
CDR3 protein: CASSYEGTGELFF

V gene: TRBV15
clone size: -
D gene: -
J gene: TRBJ2-1
CDR3 DNA: TGTGCCACCAGCAGTTCGCGACTAGAGGTTTCCTACAATGAGCAGTTCTTC
CDR3 protein: CATSSSRLEVSYNEQFF

V gene: TRBV2
clone size: -
D gene: TRBD1
J gene: TRBJ1-2
CDR3 DNA: TGTGCCAGCACCCTTACGCCAGGGGGCACGATTAACTATGGCTACACCTTC
CDR3 protein: CASTLTPGGTINYGYTF

V gene: TRBV4-3
clone size: -
D gene: -
J gene: TRBJ2-2
CDR3 DNA: TGCGCCAGCAGCCCGCGGGGGCGGTCGAACACCGGGGAGCTGTTTTTT
CDR3 protein: CASSPRGRSNTGELFF

V gene: TRBV7-9
clone size: -
D gene: -
J gene: TRBJ1-1
CDR3 DNA: TGTGCCAGCAGCTTGGGCCTAGAAGCTTTCTTT
CDR3 protein: CASSLGLEAFF

V gene: TRBV7-9
clone size: -
D gene: TRBD1
J gene: TRBJ2-3
CDR3 DNA: TGTGCCAGCAGCTTAGCCAGGGACAGATCGCGTATTCCAGATACGCAGTATTTT
CDR3 protein: CASSLARDRSRIPDTQYF

V gene: TRBV7-9
clone size: -
D gene: TRBD1
J gene: TRBJ1-2
CDR3 DNA: TGTGCCAGCAGCTCCCAAAGGGACAGGGGTGGTGGCTACACCTTC
CDR3 protein: CASSSQRDRGGGYTF

V gene: TRBV29-1
clone size: -
D gene: TRBD2
J gene: TRBJ2-1
CDR3 DNA: TGCAGCGTTGAAGGACTAGCGGACTACAATGAGCAGTTCTTC
CDR3 protein: CSVEGLADYNEQFF

V gene: TRBV28
clone size: -
D gene: TRBD2
J gene: TRBJ2-4
CDR3 DNA: TGTGCCAGCGGGGAGGGGACTAGGAAGTACTTC
CDR3 protein: CASGEGTRKYF

V gene: TRBV7-2
clone size: -
D gene: -
J gene: TRBJ1-1
CDR3 DNA: TGTGCCAGCAGCCTAGTGGGGGGGCCTAACACTGAAGCTTTCTTT
CDR3 protein: CASSLVGGPNTEAFF